Sequencing of this T cell receptor (beta chain) was carried out in a study of shared clonotypes between healthy human individuals. For the study at large: Aged between 18 and 49, the donors were a couple of women and a few men. Findings and limits, study-wide: Sampling involved blood alone; tissue repertoires likely differ.

The quantity of DNA used in unsorted PBMC replicate PCRs was approximately 300 ng, corresponding to 25,000 to 35,000 T cell genomes. Under the authors' procedure: ImmunoSEQ gave junction-only sequences without quality scores, so filtering differed. Using immunoSEQ multiplex PCR, the repertoire was profiled, and TCRdb retains in-frame clones only, with some absent. That table furnishes V, J and clone size, whereas the DNA furnished D and trimming. The sample lists roughly 500,000 clones, more than 75% occurring once. With regard to this clone: Its target is unknown.

V was trimmed by 5 bases and J by 1 base, leaving 11 bases between them. CDR1 is LNHNV and CDR2 is YYDKDF in the germline V gene (reference sequence). The CDR3 sequence is 14 residues long. V usage is TRBV15 and J usage is TRBJ1-1, with unresolved D. The clonotype comes from a middle-aged woman in good health. Some clones in this sample may be carry-over from other donors' samples. The sample consisted of PBMCs. CDR3 sequence: CATSFRTPNTEAFF. The DNA of the CDR3 is TGTGCCACCAGCTTCCGTACACCGAACACTGAAGCTTTCTTT.